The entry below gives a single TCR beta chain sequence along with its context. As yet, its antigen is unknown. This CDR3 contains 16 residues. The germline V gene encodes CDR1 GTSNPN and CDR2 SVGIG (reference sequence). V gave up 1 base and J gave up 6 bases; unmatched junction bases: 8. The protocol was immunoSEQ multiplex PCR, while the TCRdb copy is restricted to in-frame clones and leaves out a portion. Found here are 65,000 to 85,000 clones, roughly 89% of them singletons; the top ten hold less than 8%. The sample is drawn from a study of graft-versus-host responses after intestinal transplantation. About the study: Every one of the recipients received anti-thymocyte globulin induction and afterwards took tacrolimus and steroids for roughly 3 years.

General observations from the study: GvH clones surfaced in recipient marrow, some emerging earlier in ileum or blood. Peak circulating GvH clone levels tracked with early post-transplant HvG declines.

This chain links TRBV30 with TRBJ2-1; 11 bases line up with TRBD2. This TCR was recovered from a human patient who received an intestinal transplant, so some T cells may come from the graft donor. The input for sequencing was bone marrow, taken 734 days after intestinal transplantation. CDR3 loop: CAWSGPVSGRANEQFF. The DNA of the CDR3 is TGTGCCTGGAGTGGACCGGTTAGCGGGAGGGCCAATGAGCAGTTCTTC.